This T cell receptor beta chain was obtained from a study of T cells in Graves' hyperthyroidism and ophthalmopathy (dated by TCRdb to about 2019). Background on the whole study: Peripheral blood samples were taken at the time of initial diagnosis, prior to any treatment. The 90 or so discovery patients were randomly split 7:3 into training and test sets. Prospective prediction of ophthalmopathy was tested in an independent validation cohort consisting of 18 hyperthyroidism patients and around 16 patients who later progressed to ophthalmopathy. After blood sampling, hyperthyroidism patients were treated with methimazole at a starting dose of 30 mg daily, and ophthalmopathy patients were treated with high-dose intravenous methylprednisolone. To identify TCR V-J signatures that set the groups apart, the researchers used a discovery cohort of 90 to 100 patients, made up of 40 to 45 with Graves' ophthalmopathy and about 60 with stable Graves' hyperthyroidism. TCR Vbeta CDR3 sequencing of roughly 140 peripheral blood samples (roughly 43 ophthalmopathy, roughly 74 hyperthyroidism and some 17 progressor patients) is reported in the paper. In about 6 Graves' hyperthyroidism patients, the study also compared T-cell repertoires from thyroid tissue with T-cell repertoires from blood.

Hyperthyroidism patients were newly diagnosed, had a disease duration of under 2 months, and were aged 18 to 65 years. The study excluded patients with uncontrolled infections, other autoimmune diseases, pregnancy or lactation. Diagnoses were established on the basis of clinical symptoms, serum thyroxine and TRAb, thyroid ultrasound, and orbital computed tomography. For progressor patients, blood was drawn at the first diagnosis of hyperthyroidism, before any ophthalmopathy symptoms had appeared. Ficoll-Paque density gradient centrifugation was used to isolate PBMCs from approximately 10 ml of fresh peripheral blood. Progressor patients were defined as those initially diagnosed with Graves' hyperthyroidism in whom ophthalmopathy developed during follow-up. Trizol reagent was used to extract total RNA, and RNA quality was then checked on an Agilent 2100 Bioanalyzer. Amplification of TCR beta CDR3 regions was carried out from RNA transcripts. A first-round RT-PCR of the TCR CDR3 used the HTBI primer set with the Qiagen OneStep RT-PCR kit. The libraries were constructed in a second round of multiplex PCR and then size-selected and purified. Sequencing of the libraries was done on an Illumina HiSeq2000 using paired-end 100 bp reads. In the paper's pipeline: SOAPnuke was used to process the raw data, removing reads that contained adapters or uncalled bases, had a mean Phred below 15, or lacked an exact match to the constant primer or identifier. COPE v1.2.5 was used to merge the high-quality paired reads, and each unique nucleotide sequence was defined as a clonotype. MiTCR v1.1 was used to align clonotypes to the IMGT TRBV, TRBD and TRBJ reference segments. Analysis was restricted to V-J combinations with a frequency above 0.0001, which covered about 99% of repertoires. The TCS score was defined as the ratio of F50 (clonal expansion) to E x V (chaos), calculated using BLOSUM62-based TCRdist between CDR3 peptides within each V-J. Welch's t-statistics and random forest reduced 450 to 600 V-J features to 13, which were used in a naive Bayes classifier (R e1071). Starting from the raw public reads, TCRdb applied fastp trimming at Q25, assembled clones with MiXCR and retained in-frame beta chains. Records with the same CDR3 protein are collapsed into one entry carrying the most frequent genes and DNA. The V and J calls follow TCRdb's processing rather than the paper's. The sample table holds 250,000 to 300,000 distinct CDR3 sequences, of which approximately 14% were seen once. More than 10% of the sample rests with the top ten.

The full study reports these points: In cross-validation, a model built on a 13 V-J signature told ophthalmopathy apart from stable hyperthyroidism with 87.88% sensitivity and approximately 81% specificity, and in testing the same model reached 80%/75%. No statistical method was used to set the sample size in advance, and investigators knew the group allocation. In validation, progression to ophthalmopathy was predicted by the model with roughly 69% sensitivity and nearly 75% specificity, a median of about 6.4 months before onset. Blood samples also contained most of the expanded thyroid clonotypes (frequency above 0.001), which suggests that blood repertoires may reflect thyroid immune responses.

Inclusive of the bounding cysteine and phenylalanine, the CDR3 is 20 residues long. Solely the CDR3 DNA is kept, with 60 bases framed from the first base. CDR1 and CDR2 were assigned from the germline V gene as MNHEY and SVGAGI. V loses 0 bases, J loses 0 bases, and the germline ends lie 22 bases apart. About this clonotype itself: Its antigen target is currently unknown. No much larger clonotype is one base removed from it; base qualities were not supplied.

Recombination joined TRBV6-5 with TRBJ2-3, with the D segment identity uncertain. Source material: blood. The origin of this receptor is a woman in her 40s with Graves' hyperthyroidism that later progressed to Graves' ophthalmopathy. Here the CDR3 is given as CASSYSAAIWAINSTDTQYF. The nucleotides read TGTGCCAGCAGTTACTCCGCTGCAATTTGGGCGATCAACAGCACAGATACGCAGTATTTT.